The clone carrying this T cell receptor (beta chain) was counted ten times or more. Trimming cost V 1 base and J 6 bases; bases outside gene matches: 14. In germline, CDR1 is MNHNS, CDR2 SASEGT. This CDR3 is built from 19 residues. This sample is part of a study of prognosis after radiotherapy for stage I lung cancer. Across the study: The 13 male and 6 female patients were aged roughly 53 to 95, median around 74 years.

Genomic DNA yielded TCR beta CDR3, amplified by two-round multiplex PCR. The first PCR round targeted every TRBV and TRBJ gene with specific primers. In TCRdb, the multiplex PCR reads were re-called with MiXCR into one record per CDR3 protein. The table lists some 39,000 distinct CDR3 sequences, roughly a quarter of them singletons. Sequenced material: PBMCs, taken before or after stereotactic body radiation therapy (not recorded which). J is TRBJ1-5 and V is TRBV6-1, with TRBD1 matching over 11 bases. This sequence originates from a donor aged 50 or older with non-small cell lung cancer. CDR3 loop: CASSEGTGTGGRRGQPQHF. The CDR3 nucleotides are TGTGCCAGCAGTGAAGGCACCGGGACAGGGGGGCGGAGGGGTCAGCCCCAGCATTTT.